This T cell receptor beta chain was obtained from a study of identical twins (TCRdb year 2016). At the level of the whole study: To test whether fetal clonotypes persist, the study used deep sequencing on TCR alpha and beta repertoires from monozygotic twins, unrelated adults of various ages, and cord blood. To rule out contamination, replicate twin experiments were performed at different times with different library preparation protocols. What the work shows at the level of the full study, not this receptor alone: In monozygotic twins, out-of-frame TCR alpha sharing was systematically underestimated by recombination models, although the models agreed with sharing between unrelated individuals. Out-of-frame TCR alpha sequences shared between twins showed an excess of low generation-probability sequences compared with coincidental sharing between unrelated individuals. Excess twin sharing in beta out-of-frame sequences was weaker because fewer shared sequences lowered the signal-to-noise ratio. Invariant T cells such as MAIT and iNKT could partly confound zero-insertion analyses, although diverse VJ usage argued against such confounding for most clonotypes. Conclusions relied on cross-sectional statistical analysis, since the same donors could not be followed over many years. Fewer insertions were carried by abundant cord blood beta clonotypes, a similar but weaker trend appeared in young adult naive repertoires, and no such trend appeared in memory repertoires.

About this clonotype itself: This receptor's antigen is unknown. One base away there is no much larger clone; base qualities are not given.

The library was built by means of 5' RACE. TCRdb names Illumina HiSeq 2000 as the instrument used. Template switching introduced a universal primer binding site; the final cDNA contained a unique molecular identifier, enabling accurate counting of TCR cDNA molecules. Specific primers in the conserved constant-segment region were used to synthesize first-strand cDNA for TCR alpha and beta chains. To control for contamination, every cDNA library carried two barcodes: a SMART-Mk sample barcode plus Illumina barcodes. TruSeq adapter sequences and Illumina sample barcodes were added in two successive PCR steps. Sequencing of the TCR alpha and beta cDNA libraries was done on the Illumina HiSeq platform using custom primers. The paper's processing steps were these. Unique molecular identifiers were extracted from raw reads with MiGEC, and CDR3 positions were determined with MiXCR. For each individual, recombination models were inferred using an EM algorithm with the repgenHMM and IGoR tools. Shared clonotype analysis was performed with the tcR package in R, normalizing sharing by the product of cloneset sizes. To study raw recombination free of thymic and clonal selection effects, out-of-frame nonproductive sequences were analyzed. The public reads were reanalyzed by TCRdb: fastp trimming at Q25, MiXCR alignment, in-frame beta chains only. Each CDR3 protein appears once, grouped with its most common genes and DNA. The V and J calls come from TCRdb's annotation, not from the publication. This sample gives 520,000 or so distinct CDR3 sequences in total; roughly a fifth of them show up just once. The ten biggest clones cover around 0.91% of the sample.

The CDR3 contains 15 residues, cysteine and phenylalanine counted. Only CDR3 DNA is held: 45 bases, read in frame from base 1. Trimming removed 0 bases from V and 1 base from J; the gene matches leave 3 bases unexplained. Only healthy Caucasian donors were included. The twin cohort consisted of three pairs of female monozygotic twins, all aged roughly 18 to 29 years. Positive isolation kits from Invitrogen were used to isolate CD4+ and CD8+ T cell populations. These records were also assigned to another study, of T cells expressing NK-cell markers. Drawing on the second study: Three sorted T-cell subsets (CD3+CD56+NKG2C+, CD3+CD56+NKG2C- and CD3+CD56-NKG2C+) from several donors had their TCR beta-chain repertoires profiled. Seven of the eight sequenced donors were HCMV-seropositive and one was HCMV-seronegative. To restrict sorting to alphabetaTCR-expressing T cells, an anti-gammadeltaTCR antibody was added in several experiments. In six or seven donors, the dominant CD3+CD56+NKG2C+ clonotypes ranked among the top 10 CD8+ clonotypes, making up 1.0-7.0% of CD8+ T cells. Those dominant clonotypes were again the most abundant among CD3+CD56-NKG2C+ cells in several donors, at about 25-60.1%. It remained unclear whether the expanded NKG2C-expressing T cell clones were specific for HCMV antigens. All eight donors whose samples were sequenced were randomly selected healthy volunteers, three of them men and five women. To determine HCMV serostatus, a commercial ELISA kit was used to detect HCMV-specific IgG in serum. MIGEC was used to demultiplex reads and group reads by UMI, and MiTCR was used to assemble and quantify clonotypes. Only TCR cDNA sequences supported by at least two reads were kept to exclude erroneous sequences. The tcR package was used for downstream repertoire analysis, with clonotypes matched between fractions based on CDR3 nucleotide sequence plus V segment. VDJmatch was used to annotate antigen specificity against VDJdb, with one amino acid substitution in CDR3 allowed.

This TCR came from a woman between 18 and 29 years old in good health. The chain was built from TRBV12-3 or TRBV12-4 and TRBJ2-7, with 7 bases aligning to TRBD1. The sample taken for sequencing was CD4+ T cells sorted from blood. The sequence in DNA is TGTGCCAGCAGTTTAGCAGGGGGCGAATCCTACGAGCAGTACTTC. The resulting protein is CASSLAGGESYEQYF.